The rows below give T cell receptor beta chains drawn from one sample of a study of blood T cell repertoires in COVID-19. Sequenced by immunoSEQ multiplex PCR; TCRdb stores in-frame clones only, minus some. This table has about 180,000 clones, 60% to 80% appearing once. Material: PBMCs or T cells enriched from blood (not recorded which). Receptors originate from a man aged 55 to 70 who had been exposed to COVID-19. Both conserved end residues are part of each CDR3. The D gene is left open where the match is weak. Some rows mark clone size as missing; the rest say once, few, many or name a class of expanded clone.

TRBV5-1,-,-,TRBJ1-4,CASSLRVSTNEKLFF,TGCGCCAGCAGCTTACGCGTTTCAACTAATGAAAAACTGTTTTTT
TRBV7-9,-,TRBD2,TRBJ2-7,CASSVTGTSGEQYF,TGTGCCAGCAGCGTCACCGGGACTAGCGGCGAGCAGTACTTC
TRBV15,-,-,TRBJ2-3,CATSRGQSGADTQYF,TGTGCCACCAGCAGAGGTCAGTCGGGAGCGGATACGCAGTATTTT
TRBV15,-,TRBD1,TRBJ2-7,CATSRDLRDSHFYEQYF,TGTGCCACCAGCAGAGATCTCCGGGACAGTCATTTCTACGAGCAGTACTTC
TRBV2,-,-,TRBJ2-7,CASSGPGTFQNEQYF,TGTGCCAGCAGTGGTCCCGGGACTTTTCAAAACGAGCAGTACTTC
TRBV19,-,-,TRBJ2-3,CASSIGTALSTDTQYF,TGTGCCAGTAGTATAGGGACAGCCCTTAGCACAGATACGCAGTATTTT
TRBV7-8,once,-,TRBJ1-6,CASSPSAGNNSPLHF,TGTGCCAGCAGCCCGAGTGCAGGGAATAATTCACCCCTCCACTTT
TRBV20-1,-,-,TRBJ2-1,CSASNIGGIGDNEQFF,TGCAGTGCTAGTAATATAGGGGGTATTGGGGACAATGAGCAGTTCTTC
TRBV30,-,TRBD1,TRBJ1-2,CAWSPLGQGRFYGYTF,TGTGCCTGGAGTCCCCTCGGACAGGGGCGGTTCTATGGCTACACCTTC
TRBV10-3,-,-,TRBJ1-6,CAISELTMNAYNSPLHF,TGTGCCATCAGTGAGCTCACGATGAACGCGTATAATTCACCCCTCCACTTT
TRBV25-1,-,-,TRBJ2-5,CASSEVIYRHQETQYF,TGTGCCAGCAGTGAAGTGATTTACAGACACCAAGAGACCCAGTACTTC
TRBV6-1,-,-,TRBJ1-1,CASSEVGGSTEAFF,TGTGCCAGCAGTGAAGTGGGGGGGAGTACTGAAGCTTTCTTT
TRBV5-4,-,TRBD1,TRBJ1-2,CASSRGQDNYGYTF,TGTGCCAGCAGCAGGGGACAGGATAACTATGGCTACACCTTC
TRBV5-1,-,TRBD1,TRBJ1-2,CASSLAIGQGGGGYTF,TGCGCCAGCAGCTTGGCCATCGGACAAGGGGGCGGAGGCTACACCTTC
TRBV27,once,TRBD2,TRBJ2-2,CASSPPSAGLFTGELFF,TGTGCCAGCAGTCCCCCATCAGCGGGGCTATTCACCGGGGAGCTGTTTTTT
TRBV3-1/TRBV3-2,-,-,TRBJ2-7,CASSQARPGYEQYF,TGTGCCAGCAGCCAAGCCCGTCCGGGCTACGAGCAGTACTTC
TRBV27,few,TRBD1,TRBJ1-4,CASSTTGGATNEKLFF,TGTGCCAGCAGTACTACAGGGGGCGCGACTAATGAAAAACTGTTTTTT
TRBV13,-,-,TRBJ2-7,CASTSRTGVYEQYF,TGTGCCAGCACCTCGAGGACGGGAGTATACGAGCAGTACTTC
TRBV27,-,TRBD2,TRBJ2-7,CASSLSGGGSYEQYF,TGTGCCAGCAGTTTATCAGGTGGCGGGAGCTACGAGCAGTACTTC
TRBV5-6,-,TRBD2,TRBJ2-3,CASSWDGLAGLTDTQYF,TGTGCCAGCAGCTGGGATGGGCTAGCGGGGCTCACAGATACGCAGTATTTT
TRBV10-3,-,TRBD2,TRBJ2-3,CAISDPTSGPDTQYF,TGTGCCATCAGTGACCCGACTAGCGGGCCCGATACGCAGTATTTT
TRBV7-8,-,TRBD2,TRBJ2-1,CASRMAGGSYNEQFF,TGTGCCAGCAGAATGGCGGGGGGCTCCTACAATGAGCAGTTCTTC
TRBV6-1,-,TRBD1,TRBJ2-7,CASSEAGTGDYEQYF,TGTGCCAGCAGTGAAGCCGGGACAGGGGACTACGAGCAGTACTTC
TRBV9,-,-,TRBJ1-1,CASSQSPNTEAFF,TGTGCCAGCAGCCAATCCCCGAACACTGAAGCTTTCTTT
TRBV19,-,TRBD1,TRBJ1-5,CASSPTGANQPQHF,TGTGCCAGTAGTCCGACAGGGGCCAATCAGCCCCAGCATTTT
TRBV9,-,TRBD1,TRBJ2-1,CASSGGTDSNEQFF,TGTGCCAGCAGCGGGGGGACAGATTCCAATGAGCAGTTCTTC
TRBV4-1,-,-,TRBJ2-1,CASNQPGSPTNEQFF,TGCGCCAGCAACCAACCAGGGTCACCGACGAATGAGCAGTTCTTC
TRBV3-1/TRBV3-2,-,TRBD1,TRBJ2-5,CASSQDRQGRYF,TGTGCCAGCAGCCAAGATAGACAGGGTAGATACTTC
TRBV19,-,-,TRBJ2-7,CASSIIGSSYEQYF,TGTGCCAGTAGTATAATTGGGAGCTCCTACGAGCAGTACTTC
TRBV30,-,TRBD1,TRBJ2-1,CAWSGDSRINEQFF,TGTGCCTGGAGTGGGGACAGCCGGATAAATGAGCAGTTCTTC
TRBV27,few,TRBD1,TRBJ1-1,CASSFRQGARTEAFF,TGTGCCAGCAGCTTCCGACAGGGGGCGCGGACTGAAGCTTTCTTT
TRBV7-9,-,TRBD1,TRBJ1-5,CASSPQGGSGNQPQHF,TGTGCCAGCAGCCCCCAGGGGGGTTCGGGTAATCAGCCCCAGCATTTT
TRBV9,-,-,TRBJ2-7,CASSELRGGEQYF,TGTGCCAGCAGCGAGCTCAGGGGCGGGGAGCAGTACTTC
TRBV28,once,TRBD1,TRBJ2-5,CASRGQGADSGETQYF,TGTGCCAGCAGGGGACAGGGGGCCGACAGCGGGGAGACCCAGTACTTC
TRBV11-3,once,TRBD1,TRBJ2-2,CASSPRTGGIGELFF,TGTGCCAGCAGCCCTCGGACAGGGGGTATCGGGGAGCTGTTTTTT
TRBV27,-,-,TRBJ2-4,CASSLGGRPGGKNIQYF,TGTGCCAGCAGTTTAGGGGGGCGCCCGGGGGGCAAAAACATTCAGTACTTC
TRBV9,-,TRBD2,TRBJ2-7,CASSVRTSGGEQYF,TGTGCCAGCAGCGTGAGGACTAGCGGGGGCGAGCAGTACTTC